These 9 T cell receptor beta chains originate from one sample sequenced in a study of T cells expressing NK-cell markers. Reanalyzing the 5' RACE reads, TCRdb keeps one entry per CDR3 protein, without DNA. The sample table includes roughly 450,000 distinct CDR3 sequences. Sequencing was carried out using blood T cells: a sorted CD56 or NKG2C T cell subset, CD4+ or CD8+ T cells, or bulk PBMC T cells (not recorded which). The receptors here all came from a woman between 50 and 59 years old in good health.

J is TRBJ2-7 and V is TRBV6-5; TCRdb selects TRBD2, and the lack of DNA leaves this call unchecked. CDR3 length: 13 residues. Germline V CDR1 and CDR2: MNHEY, SVGAGI. The CDR3 protein is CASSYGLDYEQYF.

The chain employs TRBV19 and TRBJ1-5. Germline CDR1 reads LNHDA; CDR2 reads SQIVND (reference sequence). This CDR3 contains 11 residues. CDR3 sequence reads: CASCMGPTQHF.

The CDR3 spells CASSHWGKGANVLTF. The J gene is TRBJ2-6, the V gene TRBV3-1. There are 15 residues in the CDR3. Germline V gene lookup returns CDR1 LGHDT and CDR2 YNNKEL (reference sequence).

The gene calls are TRBV5-6 and TRBJ1-2. Looked up from germline, CDR1 is SGHDT and CDR2 is YYEEEE. The CDR3 consists of 18 residues. CDR3 in amino acids: CASTHRSTRVLANYGYTF.

This chain joins TRBV5-5 and TRBJ2-1; TCRdb outputs TRBD1, but without DNA this stays unchecked. Looked up from germline, CDR1 is SGHKS and CDR2 is YYEKEE (reference sequence). This CDR3 has 16 amino acids. CDR3 sequence: CASSFQVQGFGNEQFF.

This rearrangement joins TRBV3-1 to TRBJ2-7; the TCRdb call, TRBD2, lacks DNA for checking. The CDR3 extends over 19 amino acids. Germline loops: CDR1 LGHDT, CDR2 YNNKEL (reference sequence). CDR3 residues: CASSQGRSSGRPRDYEQYF.

The V and J genes are TRBV5-1 and TRBJ2-1. Germline CDR1 is SGHRS and CDR2 is YFSETQ. The CDR3 extends over 18 amino acids. This CDR3 reads CASSLTFSERSSYNEQFF.

The V call is TRBV29-1, the J call TRBJ2-5. The CDR3 has 12 residues. Germline CDR1 and CDR2: SQVTM and ANQGSEA. CDR3 in amino acids: CSVEWGGETQYF.

The V call is TRBV7-2, the J call TRBJ2-1. Germline V gene data show CDR1 as SGHTA and CDR2 as FQGNSA. The CDR3 has 14 amino acids. Here the CDR3 reads CASSLRTPYNEQFF.